Sequencing of this T cell receptor beta chain was carried out in a study of T cell responses to AZD1222 COVID-19 vaccine. Study-level findings and limits: CD4 TCRs covered the whole spike, strongest at regions 160-218 and 743-854. No day 14 peak samples; only post-peak repertoires were characterized. Recipients of AZD1222 seropositive at baseline numbered only five or six. Variant regions that are unmutated are reportedly the target of nearly half of spike-specific TCRs.

CDR3 length equals 15 residues. After removal of 5 bases from V and 5 bases from J, the junction contained 6 bases not matched to a gene. The germline CDR1 and CDR2 sequences are LNHNV and YYDKDF (reference sequence). The table lists this clone with a count of one. Its antigen is unknown. Here immunoSEQ multiplex PCR was the method, and the copy in TCRdb shows in-frame clones only, minus some. This table has approximately 210,000 clones, roughly nine tenths appearing once. This rearrangement joins TRBV15 to TRBJ1-6, with 7 bases that match TRBD1. This sample comprised peripheral blood, obtained 28 days after the second AZD1222 dose. The sequence came from an adult who received the AZD1222 COVID-19 vaccine. CDR3 region: CATSVRTGDNSPLHF. CDR3 in DNA: TGTGCCACCAGCGTGCGAACAGGGGATAATTCACCCCTCCACTTT.